This TCR beta chain was recorded in a study of breast tumors, draining lymph nodes, adjacent tissues. Each CDR3 protein is one row after TCRdb ran MiXCR on the multiplex PCR reads. Of about 21,000 distinct CDR3 sequences in the sample, around 50% are singletons; the top ten hold roughly 7.3%. Whole-study findings and limits: Most tumor T cells seemingly derive from lymph node, then expand in tumor. Luminal-like breast cancer showed significantly greater tumor-nontumor repertoire similarity than basal-like breast cancer did. That most tumor T cells come from lymph nodes remained unproven.

The CDR3 length is 14 residues. Unmatched junction bases numbered 4, after V lost 6 bases and J lost 3 bases. CDR1 and CDR2 (germline): LNHDA, SQIVND (reference sequence). As for this clonotype: Antigen: not known.

This rearrangement joins TRBV19 to TRBJ1-5; 8 bases line up with TRBD1. Sequencing was done on a sample of breast tumor tissue. This clonotype originated in a female donor with breast cancer. Some clones in this sample may be carry-over from other donors' samples. In DNA form, the CDR3 reads TGTGCCAGTAGGCTGACAGGGGCCAATCAGCCCCAGCATTTT. This encodes CASRLTGANQPQHF.